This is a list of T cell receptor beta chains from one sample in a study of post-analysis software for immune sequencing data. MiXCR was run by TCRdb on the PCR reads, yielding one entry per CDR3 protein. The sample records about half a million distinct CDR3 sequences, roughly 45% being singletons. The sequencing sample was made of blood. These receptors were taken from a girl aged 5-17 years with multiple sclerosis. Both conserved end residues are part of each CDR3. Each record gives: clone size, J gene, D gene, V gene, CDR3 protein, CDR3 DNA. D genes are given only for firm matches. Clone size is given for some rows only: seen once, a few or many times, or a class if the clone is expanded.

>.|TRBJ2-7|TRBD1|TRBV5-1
CASSRYRTGENEQYF
TGCGCCAGCAGCCGATACCGGACAGGGGAGAACGAGCAGTACTTC
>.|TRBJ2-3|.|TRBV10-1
CASSESPSNAQYF
TGCGCCAGCAGTGAGAGCCCATCAAATGCGCAGTATTTT
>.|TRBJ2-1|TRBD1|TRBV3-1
CASRTGVHEQFF
TGTGCCAGCCGCACAGGGGTTCATGAGCAGTTCTTC
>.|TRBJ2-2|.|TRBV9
CASGGLYTGELFF
TGTGCCAGCGGAGGGCTTTACACCGGGGAGCTGTTTTTT
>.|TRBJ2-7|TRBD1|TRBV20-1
CSARGPGGSYEQYF
TGCAGTGCTAGGGGTCCAGGGGGCTCCTACGAGCAGTACTTC
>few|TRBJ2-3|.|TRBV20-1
CSASNPTGTDTQYF
TGCAGTGCTTCCAACCCTACGGGCACAGATACGCAGTATTTT
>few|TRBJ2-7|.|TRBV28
CASTPRDPYEQYF
TGTGCCAGCACCCCTCGAGATCCCTACGAGCAGTACTTC
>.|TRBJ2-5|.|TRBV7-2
CASSLGWETQYF
TGTGCCAGCAGCTTAGGGTGGGAGACCCAGTACTTC
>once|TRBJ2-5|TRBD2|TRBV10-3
CAISLAGLDKETQYF
TGTGCCATCAGCCTAGCGGGACTTGACAAAGAGACCCAGTACTTC
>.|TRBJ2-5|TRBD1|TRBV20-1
CSATPGGQGETQYF
TGCAGTGCTACTCCTGGGGGACAGGGTGAGACCCAGTACTTC
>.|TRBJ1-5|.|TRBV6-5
CASSYPGQPQHF
TGTGCCAGCAGTTACCCCGGTCAGCCCCAGCATTTT
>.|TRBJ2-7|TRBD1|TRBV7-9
CASGRDRDSYEQYF
TGTGCCAGCGGTAGGGACAGGGACTCCTACGAGCAGTACTTC
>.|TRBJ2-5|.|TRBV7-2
CASSFGGGRETQYF
TGTGCCAGCAGCTTTGGAGGGGGGCGAGAGACCCAGTACTTC
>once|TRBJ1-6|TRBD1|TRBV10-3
CAIRMGQGDSSYNSPLHF
TGTGCCATCAGGATGGGACAGGGGGATAGCTCCTATAATTCACCCCTCCACTTT
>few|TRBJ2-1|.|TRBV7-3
CASSTGRDNEQFF
TGTGCCAGCAGCACGGGACGAGACAATGAGCAGTTCTTC
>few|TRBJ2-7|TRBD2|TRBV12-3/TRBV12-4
CASSRTSGKDEQYF
TGTGCCAGCAGTCGAACTAGCGGGAAGGACGAGCAGTACTTC
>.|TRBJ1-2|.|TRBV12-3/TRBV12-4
CAGSPSGGGYTF
TGTGCCGGCAGCCCGTCGGGCGGTGGCTACACCTTC
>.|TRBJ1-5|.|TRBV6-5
CASGPTSPSNQPQHF
TGTGCCAGCGGCCCCACTTCACCCTCCAATCAGCCCCAGCATTTT